Below are 16 T cell receptor beta chains sequenced from a single sample in a study of cytomegalovirus exposure and HLA in healthy donors. Here immunoSEQ multiplex PCR was the method, and the copy in TCRdb shows in-frame clones only, minus some. The sample lists tens of thousands of clones, approximately 95% seen once, with less than 3.5% in the top ten. The sequenced material came from PBMCs. The receptor set was obtained from a man aged 18 to 30 in good health and CMV-seronegative.

The genes are TRBV11-2 and TRBJ1-3, with no clear D. The V gene lost 5 bases and the J gene lost 0 bases, with 11 bases spanning the gap. The V gene's germline CDR1 is SGHAT and CDR2 FQNNGV. The CDR3 consists of 15 residues. The CDR3 here is CASSLMGSSGNTIYF. The CDR3 DNA follows: TGTGCCAGCAGCCTAATGGGGAGCTCTGGAAACACCATATATTTT.

V and J are TRBV5-8 and TRBJ2-7; possibly TRBD2 for D (5 bases). Trimming removed 8 bases from V and 4 bases from J, with 7 bases in between. This CDR3 has 10 residues. Germline V gene data show CDR1 as SGHTS and CDR2 as YDEGEE. The CDR3: CARGSYEQYF. The CDR3 DNA is TGTGCCAGGGGGAGTTACGAGCAGTACTTC.

This chain uses TRBV9 with TRBJ1-6, with 8 bases lining up with TRBD1. The ends lost 0 bases at V and 7 bases at J; junction bases unmatched: 3. CDR1 is SGDLS and CDR2 is YYNGEE in the germline V gene. The CDR3 covers 15 residues. CDR3 sequence (DNA): TGTGCCAGCAGCGTAGAAGGGACAGGAAATTCACCCCTCCACTTT. Translation: CASSVEGTGNSPLHF.

This chain joins TRBV2 and TRBJ2-3, with D possibly matching TRBD1 (6 bases). Per the germline V gene, CDR1 is SNHLY and CDR2 is FYNNEI. V lost 9 bases, J lost 2 bases, and 21 bases lay in between. The CDR3 has 16 residues. CDR3 DNA: TGTGCCAGTCGATGGTCGGAGACAGGAGACACAGATACGCAGTATTTT. The encoded protein is CASRWSETGDTDTQYF.

The chain has TRBV5-1 and TRBJ2-5, with 9 bases that match TRBD2. Germline V gene sequence: CDR1 SGHRS, CDR2 YFSETQ. After removal of 0 bases from V and 3 bases from J, the junction contained 12 bases not matched to a gene. This CDR3 spans 18 amino acids. CDR3 DNA: TGCGCCAGCAGCTTGGGTCCCCGACTAGCGGACTATAAAGAGACCCAGTACTTC. This translates into CASSLGPRLADYKETQYF.

The rearrangement joins TRBV5-1 to TRBJ1-5, with 10 bases identical to TRBD1. Germline CDR1 reads SGHRS; CDR2 reads YFSETQ. The CDR3 extends over 16 amino acids. V gave up 1 base and J gave up 11 bases; unmatched junction bases: 12. This CDR3 reads CASSLSRDRGRWSQHF. CDR3 nucleotides: TGCGCCAGCAGCTTGTCACGGGACAGGGGACGATGGTCCCAGCATTTT.

The chain couples TRBV19 to TRBJ1-1; 8 bases map to TRBD1. Trimming removed 0 bases from V and 4 bases from J; junction bases left unmatched: 1. The length of the CDR3 is 14 residues. Germline lookup yields CDR1 LNHDA and CDR2 SQIVND (reference sequence). The CDR3 loop is CASSIEQGGTEAFF. In DNA, the CDR3 is TGTGCCAGTAGTATAGAACAGGGGGGCACTGAAGCTTTCTTT.

This sequence joins TRBV28 and TRBJ2-1; perhaps TRBD2 as D (6 bases). The CDR3 spans 19 residues. CDR1 is MDHEN, CDR2 SYDVKM, per germline. V lost 0 bases and J lost 6, with 24 bases in between. CDR3 nucleotide sequence: TGTGCCAGCAGTTTATGCTGGGCGGAGCCGGGAGCAGGGTGCAATGAGCAGTTCTTC. Its protein is CASSLCWAEPGAGCNEQFF.

The rearrangement joins TRBV5-1 to TRBJ1-5; D not certain. The CDR3 contains 15 residues. Germline V gene data show CDR1 as SGHRS and CDR2 as YFSETQ. The V end was cut by 5 bases, the J end by 0 bases, with 12 bases between. CDR3 DNA: TGCGCCAGCAGTACGGGAGATCTTAGCAATCAGCCCCAGCATTTT. Translating it yields CASSTGDLSNQPQHF.

The chain combines TRBV28 with TRBJ1-5; D ambiguous. The CDR3 loop spans 15 amino acids. Between the trimmed V and J ends, which lost 8 bases and 4 bases, there was a span of 18 bases. Looked up from germline, CDR1 is MDHEN and CDR2 is SYDVKM. Here the CDR3 reads CASGGSPLLNQPQHF. In DNA form, the CDR3 reads TGTGCCAGCGGTGGTAGCCCTTTATTAAATCAGCCCCAGCATTTT. Full variable domain (missing parts from reference TRBV28 and TRBJ1-5): DVKVTQSSRYLVKRTGEKVFLECVQDMDHENMFWYRQDPGLGLRLIYFSYDVKMKEKGDIPEGYSVSREKKERFSLILESASTNQTSMYLCASGGSPLLNQPQHFGDGTRLSIL.

The chain joins TRBV2 to TRBJ1-2; D gene ambiguous. The germline CDR1 and CDR2 sequences are SNHLY and FYNNEI. This CDR3 spans 12 amino acids. Trimming shortened V by 4 bases and J by 4 bases, and 7 bases separated the two germline ends. CDR3 region: CASSGTAYGYTF. The CDR3 coding sequence is TGTGCCAGCAGTGGGACTGCCTATGGCTACACCTTC.

The chain is built from TRBV28 and TRBJ1-2, with TRBD1 as a possible D gene (6 bases). This CDR3 comprises 16 residues. Per germline, CDR1 MDHEN and CDR2 SYDVKM. Deletions cut 6 bases from V and 8 bases from J, with 25 bases between. The CDR3 nucleotides are TGTGCCAGCAGACCACCTGCCCCGGGACATACAGAAGGCTACACCTTC. Protein product: CASRPPAPGHTEGYTF.

This chain joins TRBV2 and TRBJ2-1; TRBD2 matches 8 bases. Germline CDR1 and CDR2: SNHLY and FYNNEI. V shed 4 bases and J 4 bases; nucleotides not matched to a gene: 6. This CDR3 comprises 15 residues. The DNA of the CDR3 is TGTGCCAGCAGTGTCCTGCGGGGGGAGTACAATGAGCAGTTCTTC. Translation: CASSVLRGEYNEQFF.

The J gene is TRBJ2-2, the V gene TRBV30; possibly TRBD2 for D (7 bases). CDR3 length: 14 amino acids. Germline CDR1 and CDR2: GTSNPN and SVGIG (reference sequence). Deletions cut 0 bases from V and 6 bases from J, with 11 bases between. As DNA, the CDR3 is TGTGCCTGGAGTGTACGAGGGGGGGCCGGGGAGCTGTTTTTT. It specifies CAWSVRGGAGELFF.

The rearrangement links TRBV7-9 to TRBJ2-7, with TRBD1 matching over 8 bases. CDR3 size: 12 residues. Trimming took 1 base from V and 7 from J; bases not matched to a gene: 0. Germline V gene data show CDR1 as SEHNR and CDR2 as FQNEAQ (reference sequence). CDR3 sequence reads: CASSLDRGEQYF. CDR3 DNA sequence: TGTGCCAGCAGCTTAGACAGGGGGGAGCAGTACTTC.

This clone was detected a few times. The chain has TRBV6-1 and TRBJ1-2, with 8 bases matching TRBD1. Unmatched junction bases numbered 5, after V lost 2 bases and J lost 6 bases. CDR1 is MNHNS, CDR2 SASEGT, per germline. CDR3 size: 14 residues. The CDR3 sequence is CASSESQGANGYTF. As DNA, the CDR3 is TGTGCCAGCAGTGAAAGTCAGGGGGCGAATGGCTACACCTTC.